The 9 T cell receptor beta chains listed next were all sequenced from one sample in a study of cytomegalovirus exposure and HLA in healthy donors. The PCR had 60 Vbeta and 13 Jbeta primers. Profiled with immunoSEQ multiplex PCR; TCRdb holds only in-frame clones, not every one. The table shows 140,000 to 150,000 clones, with about 80% occurring only once. Material for sequencing was PBMCs. The source of these receptors is an older woman in good health and CMV-seropositive.

The chain joins TRBV27 to TRBJ2-5, with TRBD1 matching over 7 bases. Trimming cost V 3 bases and J 5 bases; bases outside gene matches: 3. The CDR3 consists of 13 residues. Germline CDR1 is MNHEY and CDR2 is SMNVEV (reference sequence). CDR3 nucleotides: TGTGCCAGCAGTTTGGGGACAGAGGAGACCCAGTACTTC. Translation: CASSLGTEETQYF.

The CDR3 protein is CASSPPPVLAGESYNEQFF. CDR3 nucleotides: TGTGCCAGCAGCCCACCCCCCGTGCTAGCGGGAGAATCCTACAATGAGCAGTTCTTC. The chain joins TRBV13 to TRBJ2-1, with 10 bases that match TRBD2. The V gene's germline CDR1 is PRHDT and CDR2 FYEKMQ (reference sequence). This CDR3 region has 19 residues. J lost 1 base, V lost 5 bases, and 14 bases had no gene match.

The chain combines TRBV5-4 with TRBJ2-7; D is unresolved. This CDR3 has 13 residues. The germline CDR1 and CDR2 sequences are SGHNT and YYREEE (reference sequence). Trimming cost V 0 bases and J 2 bases, with 6 bases left between them. DNA for the CDR3: TGTGCCAGCAGCTTGGCCGGTCCCTACGAGCAGTACTTC. Amino acid sequence: CASSLAGPYEQYF.

This clone was found once. The V and J genes are TRBV28 and TRBJ2-7; D might be TRBD2 (5 bases). The CDR3 totals 15 residues. Germline loops: CDR1 MDHEN, CDR2 SYDVKM. Trimming stripped 2 bases from V and 0 bases from J, with 11 bases between. The CDR3 spells CASSLGRAFSYEQYF. The CDR3 DNA reads as TGTGCCAGCAGTTTAGGGCGGGCGTTCTCCTACGAGCAGTACTTC.

V gene TRBV9 combines with J gene TRBJ2-7, with D unclear. Germline CDR1 reads SGDLS; CDR2 reads YYNGEE. The V end was cut by 0 bases, the J end by 2 bases, with 9 bases between. The CDR3 has 14 amino acids. The CDR3 is CASSVEERPYEQYF. DNA of the CDR3: TGTGCCAGCAGCGTAGAAGAGCGCCCCTACGAGCAGTACTTC.

This rearrangement joins TRBV18 to TRBJ2-7, with TRBD1 as a possible D gene (5 bases). The CDR3 is 13 residues long. Trimming took 5 bases from V and 5 from J, leaving 13 bases between them. Germline V lookup: CDR1 KGHSH, CDR2 LQKENI. The CDR3 here is CASSTRAENEQYF. The CDR3 bases are TGTGCCAGCTCAACCAGGGCAGAGAACGAGCAGTACTTC.

The V and J genes are TRBV5-1 and TRBJ2-5; 7 bases agree with TRBD2. The J call may be wrong; the DNA end is better matched by TRBJ2-7. Germline lookup yields CDR1 SGHRS and CDR2 YFSETQ. The CDR3 is 16 amino acids. CDR3 sequence: CASSLWASGGSYEQYF. CDR3 nucleotide sequence: TGCGCCAGCAGCTTGTGGGCCTCGGGGGGCTCCTACGAGCAGTACTTC.

V and J are TRBV15 and TRBJ2-5; TRBD2 matches 11 bases. The length of the CDR3 is 15 residues. Germline CDR1 and CDR2: LNHNV and YYDKDF (reference sequence). V shed 0 bases, J shed 3 bases, and the junction held 0 bases outside the gene matches. The CDR3 loop reads CATSRELAGEETQYF. As DNA, the CDR3 is TGTGCCACCAGCAGAGAACTAGCGGGAGAAGAGACCCAGTACTTC.

This chain connects TRBV5-4 to TRBJ2-3; 10 nucleotides agree with TRBD2. Germline V gives CDR1 SGHNT, CDR2 YYREEE (reference sequence). V gave up 4 bases and J gave up 5 bases; unmatched junction bases: 10. The CDR3 loop spans 16 amino acids. The DNA for the CDR3 is TGTGCCAGCAGCCCAACTAGCGGGACGATCATAGATACGCAGTATTTT. As protein: CASSPTSGTIIDTQYF.